Listed here is a single T cell receptor (beta chain). The antigen it recognizes is unknown. Base qualities were left out, and no much larger clone turns up one base away. Other nucleotide sequences from this sample produce the same CDR3. The germline V gene encodes CDR1 SNHLY and CDR2 FYNNEI. The CDR3 goes from the cysteine to the phenylalanine over 13 residues. Left in the record is the CDR3 DNA by itself, 39 bases read in frame from the first base. V is pared back by 6 bases and J by 2 bases, with 8 bases lying between the germline termini. Library creation used the immunoSEQ multiplex PCR assay. The multiplex PCR relied on a mix of 60 forward primers for TCR Vbeta segments and 13 reverse primers for TCR Jbeta segments. A multiplex PCR assay on genomic DNA amplified the CDR3 region of rearranged TCR beta genes. The Illumina HiSeq System was used to sequence the amplified TCR beta libraries as 87-base-pair reads. The original pipeline was this. Across the 700 or so repertoires, a later analysis counted about 81 million unique TCR beta chains, approximately 10 million of which were shared by at least two donors. A nearest-neighbor algorithm error-corrected the raw reads and collapsed the reads into unique sequences, merging closely related sequences to remove PCR and sequencing errors. To assign V, D and J gene segments, CDR3 sequences were aligned to IMGT reference sequences. For a sequence to be retained, a match of at least six nucleotides to both a V gene segment and a J gene segment was required. Rearrangements were classified as productive when the CDR3 lacked stop codons and remained in frame with V and J, and all other rearrangements were classified as non-productive. CDR3 was defined by IMGT convention, running from the second conserved V-encoded cysteine to the conserved J-encoded phenylalanine. Sequences without an unambiguous match to a single V gene segment were excluded from the earlier analysis of approximately 600 of the donors. An earlier analysis of 587 of the donors classified V segments as functional when productive rearrangements were above 56.7% and as segregating when the standard deviation between donors was above 5%. A statistical classification framework was developed to diagnose cytomegalovirus status using the catalog of TCR beta chain sequences. In a later analysis, V and J genes were assigned by comparing TCR nucleotide sequences against IMGT/GENE-DB human TR gene sequences. Using the TCRdist pipeline, a later analysis assigned CDR3 sequences along with most-parsimonious VDJ recombination scenarios. In a later analysis, each TCR beta chain was defined by its CDR3 amino acid sequence together with its V-gene family, and reads lacking a unique V-gene family were excluded. In a later analysis, fewer than 600 highly shared, low-generation-probability nucleotide sequences were removed to address suspected cross-contamination and a sequencing artifact. In a later analysis, a clonal expansion index was calculated for each public chain from normalized within-repertoire ranks of inferred template counts. In a later analysis, generation probabilities were computed using a VDJ recombination model fitted to out-of-frame rearrangements, and the results were checked against IGoR. In a later analysis, hypergeometric tests were used to score TCR-TCR, TCR-HLA and TCR-CMV co-occurrence, with a repertoire-size bias correction applied to TCR pairs. A later analysis estimated false discovery rates by permuting HLA or CMV assignments 20 times. In a later analysis, co-occurring TCRs were grouped using DBSCAN, and TCRdist sequence similarity was added for clustering within HLA-allele-positive subsets. Co-occurrence clustering excluded repertoires with fewer than 30,000 or more than 120,000 public chains, plus five with anomalous nucleotide sharing. In its TCRdb copy, this immuneACCESS table keeps in-frame sequences only and misses some clones. Where compared with another copy, unresolved V genes explain less than half of these, and the others have no known cause. That table supplies the V and J calls and clone size; D and trimming were determined from the DNA. The sample table lists about 76,000 clones, 78% of them with a count of one. Roughly 8.9% of the sample is taken by the ten largest.

The entry originates in a study of cytomegalovirus exposure and HLA in healthy donors (dated by TCRdb to about 2017). About the full investigation: According to an earlier analysis of several hundred of the donors, some 170 million T cells yielded roughly 110 million unique TCR beta sequences and roughly 280 Gb of sequence data. An early release that covered roughly 600 HLA-typed donors contained approximately 320 gigabases of sequencing data and tens of millions of unique TCR sequences. Of the 350 to 400 genotyped donors, roughly 80% fell in the genetic ancestry cluster associated with self-reported Caucasian donors. The study aimed to test whether cataloging public T cell receptors could reveal signatures of past pathogen exposure. Using immunosequencing, the study profiled T cell repertoires from 640 or so subjects and related those repertoires to cytomegalovirus serostatus. Besides the first cohort of around 670 subjects, a separate validation cohort made up of 90 to 150 different subjects was used. To predict cytomegalovirus infection status, the study combined high-throughput TCR immunosequencing, statistical association of individual TCRs with disease status, and machine learning. In a later analysis, previously published TCR beta repertoires from 670 or so donors were re-analyzed and high-resolution HLA genotyping was added so that TCR occurrence patterns could be studied. Rather than drawing on any new phenotypic data, the later analysis identified candidate immune exposures from TCR beta sequences and the way those sequences occurred across donors. To decide whether each TCR beta V gene segment behaved as functional or pseudogenic, an earlier analysis of some 570 of the donors relied on high-throughput TCR beta sequencing. Alongside the repertoire data, information on donor age, sex, ethnicity and CMV serostatus was compiled. A later genetic analysis took genome-wide SNP genotypes for about 65% of the roughly 670 donors and used that subset as a discovery cohort. Every discovery cohort repertoire had been produced on one sequencing platform. HLA typing included class I and class II loci at four-digit resolution. The number of donors typed differed by locus, with about 620-630 for A, B, C, DRB1 and DQB1, around 560 for DQA1, approximately 580 for DPA1, and around 460 for DPB1. About five DR-DQ haplotypes were handled as single units for association and clustering, since linkage in the cohort was strong. Among around 400 genotyped donors of the cohort, an average of around 240,000 unique TCR beta nucleotide sequences were sequenced per donor, approximately 20% of them non-productive.

Here is what the overall study found, with its caveats: Correlated functional status among segregating V segments might reflect linkage disequilibrium, but an unknown experimental factor could not be ruled out. Because counts were too low, roughly 18 rarely observed V segments, including chromosome 9 orphons, were left out of the earlier analysis of 500 to 650 of the donors. The 87-base-pair reads could not distinguish some IMGT-functional V segments, including TRBV6-2 and TRBV6-3, so those segments were excluded. A cluster of highly shared sequence variants was judged likely to represent a technical artifact of the sequencing pipeline. A later genetic analysis associated a missense DCLRE1C variant with V-gene and J-gene trimming of TCR beta chains, and an independent cohort replicated the association. Most CMV-associated TCR beta chains appeared to be HLA-restricted in a later analysis, and the HLA associations seemed to be driven largely by CMV exposure. A later analysis found that TCR association rates varied across HLA loci, with DRB1 alleles showing the most associated TCRs and HLA-C alleles the fewest. According to a later analysis, parvovirus B19, influenza, CMV and Epstein-Barr virus appeared linked to several top co-occurrence clusters. Roughly uniform sequencing depth across donors was assumed in presence/absence analyses, although this assumption may not hold. Most TCR sequences were observed very rarely across donors, whereas some public TCRs were present in many individuals. Only TCR beta chains were sequenced in this cohort, and the absence of alpha or paired-chain data limited detectable features. In a later analysis, some 17,000 TCR beta sequences were associated with specific HLA alleles at a false discovery rate of 0.05. Three of the identified cytomegalovirus-associated TCR beta chains were confirmed in vitro to be specific for cytomegalovirus antigens. In an earlier analysis of around 600 of the donors, most TCR beta V segments appeared in productive rearrangements about 87% or about 30% of the time, broadly matching IMGT annotations. Cytomegalovirus status was reported to be diagnosed by the classifier with high specificity and sensitivity in both the original and validation cohorts. Assigning TCR associations to individual alleles was difficult when HLA alleles, especially DR and DQ, strongly co-occurred. The study listed 150 to 200 TCR beta chains as associated with cytomegalovirus. It was suggested by the authors that the approach could potentially be generalized to other disease states and immunological phenotypes. Compared with the roughly 700-donor mean, donors in an Asian-associated ancestry cluster had fewer N-insertions in productive TCRs, according to a later genetic analysis. In a later analysis, HLA-associated TCR beta chains were found to be more clonally expanded and to have lower generation probabilities than equally common non-associated chains. For the cohort, immune exposure information was limited to CMV serostatus. A further reported finding was that TCR beta sequences accurately predicted the HLA-A and HLA-B alleles for most subjects in the first cohort. Because some donors lacked HLA typing at each locus, the association tests relied only on the typed subset.

In total, about 650 healthy bone marrow donors made up the cohort. At the time of sampling, all cohort members were nominally healthy, though unrecorded immune exposures were likely present. The donor tested CMV seropositive, placing the donor among the roughly 300 seropositive members of the cohort. Each donor provided a peripheral blood sample, and peripheral blood mononuclear cells were used for TCR beta sequencing. Genomic DNA was extracted from the blood cell samples with the Qiagen DNeasy Blood Extraction Kit. Here the chain combines TRBV2 and TRBJ2-1; the best D guess is TRBD1, with 5 bases matching. Sample: PBMCs. This TCR was recovered from a woman aged 40 to 50 in good health and CMV-seropositive. In nucleotide form, the sequence is TGTGCCAGCAGCACAGGAACCTACAATGAGCAGTTCTTC. Translated, this gives CASSTGTYNEQFF.